The 23 T cell receptor beta chains given below trace back to one sample, sequenced in a study of cytomegalovirus exposure and HLA in healthy donors. Both 60 Vbeta primers and 13 Jbeta primers went into the PCR. Clones were read by immunoSEQ multiplex PCR, and TCRdb kept only the in-frame ones, dropping some. The sample consists of about 52,000 clones, around 70% of them appearing once. Material: PBMCs. The receptors derive from a man between 18 and 35 years old in good health and CMV-seronegative.

The V call is TRBV4-3, the J call TRBJ1-5; no firm D call. Germline V gives CDR1 LGHNA, CDR2 YSLEER. Trimming stripped 4 bases from V and 1 base from J, with 11 bases between. This CDR3 is 15 amino acids long. CDR3 DNA: TGCGCCAGCAGCCCCCAGGAGGGAAGCAATCAGCCCCAGCATTTT. As protein: CASSPQEGSNQPQHF.

The chain joins TRBV29-1 to TRBJ2-6; TRBD2 aligns across 8 bases. The CDR3 is 16 amino acids. The J segment lost 0 bases and the V segment lost 8 bases, leaving 9 bases of the junction unmatched. Germline loops: CDR1 SQVTM, CDR2 ANQGSEA. DNA of the CDR3: TGCAGCATGTCGGGAGGGGACCCCTCTGGGGCCAACGTCCTGACTTTC. As protein: CSMSGGDPSGANVLTF.

J is TRBJ2-2 and V is TRBV11-3, with 9 bases that match TRBD2. This CDR3 comprises 13 residues. The V segment lost 5 bases and the J segment 15 bases; nucleotides outside the gene matches: 10. Germline V gene data show CDR1 as SGHNT and CDR2 as YENEEA. This chain's CDR3 is CASSPRREGMMFF. CDR3 DNA sequence: TGTGCCAGCAGCCCTCGGCGGGAGGGTATGATGTTTTTT. Full variable domain (remainder filled in from reference TRBV11-3 and TRBJ2-2): EAGVVQSPRYKIIEKKQPVAFWCNPISGHNTLYWYLQNLGQGPELLIRYENEEAVDDSQLPKDRFSAERLKGVDSTLKIQPAELGDSAVYLCASSPRREGMMFFGEGSRLTVL.

This rearrangement joins TRBV19 to TRBJ1-6; maybe TRBD1 (6 bases). Between the trimmed V and J ends, which lost 3 bases and 9 bases, there was a span of 12 bases. Germline V gene lookup returns CDR1 LNHDA and CDR2 SQIVND (reference sequence). There are 14 residues in the CDR3. CDR3 in amino acids: CASSIQQGRSPLHF. In nucleotides, the CDR3 is TGTGCCAGTAGTATCCAACAGGGACGTTCACCCCTCCACTTT.

The chain employs TRBV7-2 and TRBJ2-2; no firm D call. The germline CDR1 and CDR2 sequences are SGHTA and FQGNSA. V was clipped by 5 bases and J by 6 bases, with 13 bases between them. This CDR3 region has 14 residues. In DNA, the CDR3 is TGTGCCAGCAGCCCCCTATCGTCGGCCGGGGAGCTGTTTTTT. It yields the protein CASSPLSSAGELFF.

This chain uses TRBV5-1 with TRBJ2-2, with TRBD2 matching over 11 bases. Germline CDR1 and CDR2: SGHRS and YFSETQ. With V trimmed by 2 bases and J by 6 bases, 6 bases remained unmatched. The CDR3 totals 16 residues. The CDR3 loop is CASSLTSGSRAGELFF. In DNA form, the CDR3 reads TGCGCCAGCAGCTTAACTAGCGGGAGTAGGGCCGGGGAGCTGTTTTTT.

The chain is built from TRBV4-2 and TRBJ1-6; unclear D gene. CDR1 and CDR2 from the germline V gene are LGHNA and YNFKEQ. This CDR3 is built from 15 residues. The ends were cut back, 0 bases at V and 13 bases at J, with 16 bases in the middle. Here the CDR3 reads CASSQDLWAEVPLHF. Written as DNA, the CDR3 is TGTGCCAGCAGCCAAGATTTATGGGCCGAAGTCCCCCTCCACTTT.

The chain uses TRBV6-4 and TRBJ2-1; TRBD1 matches 9 bases. After removal of 5 bases from V and 0 bases from J, the junction contained 17 bases not matched to a gene. CDR1 is MRHNA and CDR2 is SNTAGT in the germline V gene. The CDR3 runs 20 residues. The CDR3 protein is CASSRTGEIAWAGSYNEQFF. The CDR3 bases are TGTGCCAGCAGTCGGACAGGGGAGATAGCGTGGGCAGGCTCCTACAATGAGCAGTTCTTC.

The CDR3 coding sequence is TGTGCCAGCGGGATGGGGCTCGGGAGCCAAGAGACCCAGTACTTC. Translation gives CASGMGLGSQETQYF. J is TRBJ2-5 and V is TRBV28; weak D call: TRBD2 (6 bases). Germline V gene data show CDR1 as MDHEN and CDR2 as SYDVKM. CDR3 length: 15 amino acids. Trimming removed 8 bases at V and 1 base at J, with 17 bases between.

In the case of this clone: Other DNA sequences from this sample encode an identical CDR3 as well. The V gene is TRBV29-1, the J gene TRBJ2-5; 7 bases map to TRBD2. The ends lost 0 bases at V and 4 bases at J; junction bases unmatched: 8. Germline values: CDR1 SQVTM, CDR2 ANQGSEA. The CDR3 runs 15 residues. In nucleotides, the CDR3 is TGCAGCGTTGAAGATCTAGTGGGGGGGGTAGAGACCCAGTACTTC. It encodes CSVEDLVGGVETQYF.

This clone is a singleton in its sample. J is TRBJ1-1 and V is TRBV27; D is ambiguous. This CDR3 spans 13 amino acids. Looked up from germline, CDR1 is MNHEY and CDR2 is SMNVEV (reference sequence). V lost 4 bases, J lost 5 bases, and 11 bases lay in between. In DNA form, the CDR3 reads TGTGCCAGCAGTTCTGGGCTATGGACTGAAGCTTTCTTT. Its translation: CASSSGLWTEAFF.

This chain links TRBV4-2 with TRBJ2-7, with 8 bases that match TRBD1. The CDR3 consists of 15 residues. Germline CDR1 LGHNA, CDR2 YNFKEQ. Trimming cost V 3 bases and J 0 bases; bases outside gene matches: 4. The CDR3 coding sequence is TGTGCCAGCAGCCACGGACAGGGATCCTCCTACGAGCAGTACTTC. This encodes CASSHGQGSSYEQYF.

The gene calls are TRBV5-6 and TRBJ2-7; 10 bases agree with TRBD2. V shed 4 bases, J shed 3 bases, and the junction held 10 bases outside the gene matches. In germline, CDR1 is SGHDT, CDR2 YYEEEE. This CDR3 spans 16 amino acids. The CDR3 region has the DNA TGTGCCAGCAGCCCCGCTAGCGGGAGCCGTTACTACGAGCAGTACTTC. Encoded protein: CASSPASGSRYYEQYF.

The genes are TRBV6-5 and TRBJ1-1; D uncertain. V was pared by 10 bases and J by 3 bases, with 15 bases between. There are 13 residues in the CDR3. Germline values: CDR1 MNHEY, CDR2 SVGAGI. The CDR3 spells CATRLVGDTEAFF. The CDR3 region has the DNA TGTGCCACCCGTCTCGTCGGGGACACTGAAGCTTTCTTT.

This clone was counted only a few times. The chain uses TRBV9 and TRBJ1-1; no definite D call. Germline CDR1 is SGDLS and CDR2 is YYNGEE. CDR3 size: 13 residues. Trimming left V 0 bases short and J 1 base short, with 4 bases between. The CDR3 here is CASSVDGNTEAFF. In DNA, the CDR3 is TGTGCCAGCAGCGTAGACGGGAACACTGAAGCTTTCTTT.

The chain has TRBV7-6 and TRBJ2-7; 7 positions match TRBD1. V lost 5 bases, J lost 1 base, and 8 bases stayed unmatched. Germline values: CDR1 SGHVS, CDR2 FNYEAQ. CDR3 length: 15 amino acids. The CDR3 loop is CASSLTGTDSYEQYF. The CDR3 DNA follows: TGTGCCAGCAGCCTAACCGGGACAGATTCCTACGAGCAGTACTTC.

The chain links TRBV13 to TRBJ2-7; TRBD2 agrees at 12 bases. The ends lost 4 bases at V and 1 base at J; junction bases unmatched: 2. This CDR3 spans 15 amino acids. Germline-derived CDR1 and CDR2 are PRHDT and FYEKMQ (reference sequence). The CDR3 coding sequence is TGTGCCAGCAGCTACGGACTAGCGGGATCCTACGAGCAGTACTTC. Translating it yields CASSYGLAGSYEQYF.

The chain links TRBV30 to TRBJ1-2, with D tentatively TRBD1 (6 bases). This CDR3 region has 12 residues. V lost 5 bases, J lost 4 bases, and 11 bases lay in between. Germline V lookup: CDR1 GTSNPN, CDR2 SVGIG (reference sequence). The CDR3 region has the DNA TGTGCCTGGGGGGACACCGCCTATGGCTACACCTTC. It translates to CAWGDTAYGYTF.

The chain recombines TRBV7-2 with TRBJ2-1; 8 bases match TRBD2. Germline V CDR1 and CDR2: SGHTA, FQGNSA. V was pared by 7 bases and J by 1 base, with 6 bases of the junction left unmatched. The CDR3 covers 15 residues. The CDR3 DNA is TGTGCCAGCACCATCCAGCGGGGGTCCTACAATGAGCAGTTCTTC. This codes for CASTIQRGSYNEQFF. Full variable domain (missing parts from reference TRBV7-2 and TRBJ2-1): GAGVSQSPSNKVTEKGKDVELRCDPISGHTALYWYRQSLGQGLEFLIYFQGNSAPDKSGLPSDRFSAERTGGSVSTLTIQRTQQEDSAVYLCASTIQRGSYNEQFFGPGTRLTVL.

This chain links TRBV7-6 with TRBJ2-1; D is unclear. The germline V gene has CDR1 SGHVS and CDR2 FNYEAQ. Trimming stripped 0 bases from V and 8 bases from J, with 5 bases between. This CDR3 has 12 residues. CDR3 sequence (DNA): TGTGCCAGCAGCTTAGCATATTATGAGCAGTTCTTC. Its translation: CASSLAYYEQFF.

This sequence joins TRBV27 and TRBJ2-1, with 12 positions matching TRBD2. Germline CDR1 and CDR2: MNHEY and SMNVEV (reference sequence). This CDR3 is 13 amino acids long. The V gene end was trimmed by 7 bases and the J gene end by 8 bases; junction bases not matched to a gene: 3. The CDR3 DNA reads TGTGCCAGCACGCGACTAGCGGGAGATGAGCAGTTCTTC. Translating it yields CASTRLAGDEQFF.

CDR3 in amino acids: CASSSPSGRTYEQYF. Written as DNA, the CDR3 is TGTGCCAGCAGCAGCCCTAGCGGGCGCACCTACGAGCAGTACTTC. This sequence joins TRBV7-9 and TRBJ2-7, with TRBD2 identical over 8 bases. CDR3 length equals 15 residues. The germline CDR1 and CDR2 sequences are SEHNR and FQNEAQ (reference sequence). V was pared by 5 bases and J by 2 bases, with 8 bases of the junction left unmatched.

The V and J genes are TRBV10-3 and TRBJ2-5; 8 bases are a match to TRBD2. V gave up 2 bases and J gave up 5 bases; unmatched junction bases: 7. The CDR3 is made up of 15 amino acids. The germline CDR1 and CDR2 sequences are ENHRY and SYGVKD. This chain's CDR3 is CAISEMAGGGETQYF. CDR3 sequence (DNA): TGTGCCATCAGTGAGATGGCGGGAGGTGGTGAGACCCAGTACTTC.